The clone carrying this T cell receptor beta chain was seen at least ten times. Its antigen is as yet unknown. Graves' hyperthyroidism is called stable when ophthalmopathy does not progress within 18 months. Patients showing uncontrolled infection, other autoimmune disease, pregnancy or lactation were ineligible. Out of 8.5 to 10 ml of fresh peripheral blood came the PBMCs. J gave up 8 bases and V 0 bases, and 8 bases lay outside the gene matches. Germline assignment: CDR1 SGHAT and CDR2 FQNNGV. This CDR3 spans 16 amino acids. RNA transcripts provided the source from which TCR beta CDR3 regions were amplified. The primer set for the first-round RT-PCR of the TCR CDR3 was HTBI. TCRdb processed the multiplex PCR reads anew with MiXCR; each CDR3 protein has one entry. The sample lists about 700,000 distinct CDR3 sequences; 11% to 15% were seen once. The data originate from a study of T cells in Graves' hyperthyroidism and ophthalmopathy.

General observations from the study: Using 13 V-J features, a model discriminated ophthalmopathy from stable hyperthyroidism.

Sample: blood. The TCR comes from a woman between 18 and 29 years old with Graves' hyperthyroidism. The chain recombines TRBV11-2 with TRBJ2-1; TRBD2 matches 9 bases. As DNA, the CDR3 is TGTGCCAGCAGCTTAGATCTTAGCGGGAGTCGGGATGAGCAGTTCTTC. This encodes CASSLDLSGSRDEQFF.